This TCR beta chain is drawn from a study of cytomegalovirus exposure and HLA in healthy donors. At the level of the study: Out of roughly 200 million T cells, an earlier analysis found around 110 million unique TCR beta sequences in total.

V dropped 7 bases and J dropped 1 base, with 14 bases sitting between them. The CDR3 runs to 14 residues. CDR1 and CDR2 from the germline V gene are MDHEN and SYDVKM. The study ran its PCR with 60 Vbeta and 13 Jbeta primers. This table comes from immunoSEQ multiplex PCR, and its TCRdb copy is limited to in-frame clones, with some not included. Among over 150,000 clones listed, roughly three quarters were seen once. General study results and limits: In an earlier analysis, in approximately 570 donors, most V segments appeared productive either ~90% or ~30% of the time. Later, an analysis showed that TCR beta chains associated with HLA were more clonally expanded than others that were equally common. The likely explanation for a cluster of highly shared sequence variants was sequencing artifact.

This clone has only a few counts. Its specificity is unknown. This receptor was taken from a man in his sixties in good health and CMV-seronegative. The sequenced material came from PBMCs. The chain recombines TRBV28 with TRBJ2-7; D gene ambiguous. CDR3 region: CASTSAGGSYEQYF. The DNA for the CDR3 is TGTGCCAGCACTTCCGCTGGCGGTTCCTACGAGCAGTACTTC.